The next 20 T cell receptor beta chains were all read from a single sample in a study of radiotherapy plus CTLA-4 blockade in lung cancer. TCRdb keeps only in-frame clones here, not all; method: immunoSEQ multiplex PCR. The sample shows around 99,000 clones, 88% of them seen only once. The sample in question was peripheral blood, obtained from a patient treated with radiotherapy plus ipilimumab. The receptor set was obtained from a human donor with non-small cell lung cancer that progressed on radiotherapy plus ipilimumab.

The chain joins TRBV2 to TRBJ1-3, with 10 bases fitting TRBD1. The CDR3 loop spans 14 amino acids. V shed 8 bases, J shed 4 bases, and the junction held 5 bases outside the gene matches. CDR1 is SNHLY and CDR2 is FYNNEI in the germline V gene. The DNA for the CDR3 is TGTGCCAGCGAGACAGGGGGCGCGGGAAACACCATATATTTT. This gives the protein CASETGGAGNTIYF.

The CDR3 here is CASSLGRDNEQFF. The CDR3 region has the DNA TGTGCCAGCAGTTTGGGACGGGACAATGAGCAGTTCTTC. This sequence joins TRBV28 and TRBJ2-1; D tentatively reads TRBD1 or TRBD2 (5 bases each). Between the trimmed V and J ends, which lost 3 bases and 5 bases, there was a span of 8 bases. The CDR3 runs 13 residues. CDR1 and CDR2 (germline): MDHEN, SYDVKM.

The genes are TRBV11-2 and TRBJ2-7; TRBD1 agrees at 9 bases. The CDR3 extends over 16 amino acids. CDR1 and CDR2 (germline): SGHAT, FQNNGV. Trimming took 1 base from V and 8 from J; bases not matched to a gene: 12. The CDR3, as DNA: TGTGCCAGCAGCTTAGTCCGGGACAGGGTTGGGTCCAAGCAGTACTTC. This encodes CASSLVRDRVGSKQYF.

The chain has TRBV18 and TRBJ1-1; weak D call: TRBD1 (5 bases). Trimming pared 3 bases from V and 0 bases from J, leaving 11 bases between. CDR3 size: 15 residues. Germline CDR1 is KGHSH and CDR2 is LQKENI. CDR3 in amino acids: CASSPWGRMNTEAFF. DNA for the CDR3: TGTGCCAGCTCACCCTGGGGACGGATGAACACTGAAGCTTTCTTT.

The CDR3 loop reads CASSLVGDTQYF. The CDR3, as DNA: TGCGCCAGCAGCTTGGTAGGAGATACGCAGTATTTT. The chain recombines TRBV5-1 with TRBJ2-3; D gene uncertain. The ends were cut back, 0 bases at V and 5 bases at J, with 4 bases in the middle. Germline loops: CDR1 SGHRS, CDR2 YFSETQ. This CDR3 spans 12 amino acids. The variable domain in full, completed from reference TRBV5-1 and TRBJ2-3, reads KAGVTQTPRYLIKTRGQQVTLSCSPISGHRSVSWYQQTPGQGLQFLFEYFSETQRNKGNFPGRFSGRQFSNSRSEMNVSTLELGDSALYLCASSLVGDTQYFGPGTRLTVL.

The chain joins TRBV7-8 to TRBJ1-4; 7 bases match TRBD1. The CDR3 length is 14 residues. Losses at the gene ends were 5 bases for V and 8 bases for J; bases not matched to a gene: 8. Germline V gives CDR1 SGHVS, CDR2 FQNEAQ. The CDR3 region has the DNA TGTGCCAGCAGCCCCGACAGGGTCGGGGAAAAACTGTTTTTT. Protein sequence: CASSPDRVGEKLFF.

The rearrangement links TRBV10-3 to TRBJ1-4, with D tentatively TRBD1 (6 bases). There are 14 residues in the CDR3. Trimming pared 8 bases from V and 8 bases from J, leaving 18 bases between. Looked up from germline, CDR1 is ENHRY and CDR2 is SYGVKD. The CDR3 DNA sequence: TGTGCCATCGCGTCGGCGGGGGGCCGGGAAAAACTGTTTTTT. This sequence encodes CAIASAGGREKLFF.

The chain has TRBV6-6 and TRBJ2-5; D is perhaps TRBD1 or TRBD2 (5 bases each). Trimming pared 6 bases from V and 1 base from J, leaving 18 bases between. Looked up from germline, CDR1 is MNHNY and CDR2 is SVGAGI (reference sequence). The CDR3 loop spans 16 amino acids. CDR3 protein: CASRLPGPRLQETQYF. The CDR3 nucleotides are TGTGCCAGCAGGCTACCGGGACCACGCCTCCAAGAGACCCAGTACTTC.

The chain couples TRBV21-1 to TRBJ2-1; the D segment call TRBD1 is taken from the table without a DNA check. TRBV21-1 is a pseudogene segment. The CDR3 has 15 residues. The DNA for the CDR3 is TGTGCCAGCGGTCATTCTTATAGGGGGAAGAATGAGCAGTTCTTC. The encoded protein is CASGHSYRGKNEQFF.

The chain uses TRBV30 and TRBJ1-1; D may be TRBD1 (6 bases). The CDR3 has 13 residues. The V gene's germline CDR1 is GTSNPN and CDR2 SVGIG (reference sequence). With 5 bases removed from V and 1 base from J, the gap between germline ends came to 11 bases. Written as DNA, the CDR3 is TGTGCCTGGGGGACAACGCGGAACACTGAAGCTTTCTTT. Translation gives CAWGTTRNTEAFF.

V usage is TRBV15 and J usage is TRBJ2-2; D not certain. CDR1 is LNHNV and CDR2 is YYDKDF in the germline V gene (reference sequence). Trimming took 0 bases from V and 4 from J, leaving 15 bases between them. The CDR3 loop spans 17 amino acids. The CDR3 DNA sequence: TGTGCCACCAGCAGAGACTTTGTAAGCTCTGGCACCGGGGAGCTGTTTTTT. This encodes CATSRDFVSSGTGELFF.

The chain uses TRBV10-2 and TRBJ1-1; D uncertain. The CDR3 sequence is 12 residues long. Germline assignment: CDR1 WSHSY and CDR2 SAAADI. The ends were cut back, 3 bases at V and 7 bases at J, with 9 bases in the middle. The DNA of the CDR3 is TGCGCCAGCAGTGACAGTTTAATTGAAGCTTTCTTT. Its protein product is CASSDSLIEAFF.

The chain links TRBV7-9 to TRBJ2-7; TRBD2 aligns across 8 bases. J was trimmed by 3 bases and V by 5 bases; bases with no gene match: 6. In germline, CDR1 is SEHNR, CDR2 FQNEAQ (reference sequence). The CDR3 loop spans 14 amino acids. CDR3 amino acids: CASSPPGTSYEQYF. In nucleotides, the CDR3 is TGTGCCAGCAGCCCCCCCGGGACTAGCTACGAGCAGTACTTC.

This rearrangement joins TRBV5-6 to TRBJ2-3; 10 bases match TRBD2. Per germline, CDR1 SGHDT and CDR2 YYEEEE. The CDR3 has 17 residues. J gave up 0 bases and V 8 bases, and 12 bases lay outside the gene matches. The CDR3 loop reads CASPGLAPTTSTDTQYF. The DNA for the CDR3 is TGTGCCAGTCCGGGACTAGCGCCTACTACTAGCACAGATACGCAGTATTTT. The full variable domain, its missing parts supplied by reference TRBV5-6 and TRBJ2-3, is DAGVTQSPTHLIKTRGQQVTLRCSPKSGHDTVSWYQQALGQGPQFIFQYYEEEERQRGNFPDRFSGHQFPNYSSELNVNALLLGDSALYLCASPGLAPTTSTDTQYFGPGTRLTVL.

V is TRBV5-1 and J is TRBJ1-3; 7 positions agree with TRBD1. CDR3 length equals 16 residues. Germline CDR1 SGHRS, CDR2 YFSETQ. The V segment lost 4 bases and the J segment 3 bases; nucleotides outside the gene matches: 10. This CDR3 is CASSASARGYGNTIYF. CDR3 bases: TGCGCCAGCAGCGCGTCGGCCAGGGGGTATGGAAACACCATATATTTT.

V usage is TRBV6-6 and J usage is TRBJ2-7, with a possible D match to TRBD1 (6 bases). V was shortened by 8 bases and J by 3 bases, with 11 bases between the two germline ends. Germline CDR1 and CDR2: MNHNY and SVGAGI (reference sequence). CDR3 size: 12 residues. The CDR3 spells CASVGGIYEQYF. In DNA form, the CDR3 reads TGTGCCAGCGTAGGGGGAATCTACGAGCAGTACTTC.

The chain uses TRBV5-1 and TRBJ2-5; D remains unclear. This CDR3 has 15 amino acids. Germline V gives CDR1 SGHRS, CDR2 YFSETQ. The V end was cut by 0 bases, the J end by 2 bases, with 11 bases between. The CDR3 nucleotides are TGCGCCAGCAGCTTGGAGGGTGGGTTTCAAGAGACCCAGTACTTC. Its translation is CASSLEGGFQETQYF.

V gene TRBV9 combines with J gene TRBJ2-7; 8 nucleotides match TRBD2. Trimming removed 4 bases from V and 5 bases from J; junction bases left unmatched: 11. CDR3 length: 15 amino acids. Germline CDR1 reads SGDLS; CDR2 reads YYNGEE. CDR3 in DNA: TGTGCCAGCAGCTTGACGAGCGGGAGTCCCCACGAGCAGTACTTC. Encoded protein: CASSLTSGSPHEQYF. The full variable domain, completed using reference TRBV9 and TRBJ2-7, is DSGVTQTPKHLITATGQRVTLRCSPRSGDLSVYWYQQSLDQGLQFLIQYYNGEERAKGNILERFSAQQFPDLHSELNLSSLELGDSALYFCASSLTSGSPHEQYFGPGTRLTVT.

The chain recombines TRBV5-1 with TRBJ2-7, with D unclear. The CDR3 sequence is 11 residues long. The germline V gene encodes CDR1 SGHRS and CDR2 YFSETQ. Trimming stripped 0 bases from V and 6 bases from J, with 4 bases between. The DNA of the CDR3 is TGCGCCAGCAGCTTGGGCCCCGAGCAGTACTTC. Translating gives CASSLGPEQYF.

V usage is TRBV7-3 and J usage is TRBJ1-5, with D possibly TRBD1 on 5 matching bases. From germline, CDR1 is SGHTA and CDR2 FQGTGA. The CDR3 extends over 13 amino acids. The ends were cut back, 0 bases at V and 7 bases at J, with 7 bases in the middle. CDR3 protein: CASSLTQGQPQHF. Here the CDR3 DNA reads TGTGCCAGCAGCTTAACGCAGGGCCAGCCCCAGCATTTT.